The 23 T cell receptor beta chains listed next were all sequenced from one sample in a study of blood T cell repertoires in COVID-19. Data came from immunoSEQ multiplex PCR; TCRdb stores just in-frame clones and leaves some out. The sample includes around 200,000 clones, 90% of them seen just once. The sequenced sample consisted of peripheral blood. These receptors originate from a man in his fifties with acute or convalescent COVID-19.

The genes are TRBV7-9 and TRBJ2-3; 10 bases are shared with TRBD2. V lost 5 bases and J lost 0; bases outside the gene matches: 14. This CDR3 comprises 19 residues. Germline assignment: CDR1 SEHNR and CDR2 FQNEAQ (reference sequence). The CDR3 here is CASSGPGLAGVTSTDTQYF. As DNA, the CDR3 is TGTGCCAGCAGCGGACCAGGCCTAGCGGGGGTCACTAGCACAGATACGCAGTATTTT.

The gene calls are TRBV7-2 and TRBJ1-2; D gene uncertain. The V gene's germline CDR1 is SGHTA and CDR2 FQGNSA. Trimming took 5 bases from V and 3 from J, leaving 13 bases between them. The CDR3 has 14 amino acids. The CDR3 is CASSHELYHYGYTF. Here the CDR3 DNA reads TGTGCCAGCAGCCACGAACTTTACCACTATGGCTACACCTTC.

The chain has TRBV6-6 and TRBJ1-1; D gene unclear. V dropped 0 bases and J dropped 4 bases, with 9 bases sitting between them. This CDR3 is built from 14 residues. Germline CDR1 MNHNY, CDR2 SVGAGI (reference sequence). DNA for the CDR3: TGTGCCAGCAGTTACTCGACCCCTAGCACTGAAGCTTTCTTT. It encodes CASSYSTPSTEAFF.

This chain links TRBV6-2 or TRBV6-3 with TRBJ2-7; D is perhaps TRBD1 (6 bases). The germline CDR1 and CDR2 sequences are MNHEY and SVGEGT. V gave up 4 bases and J gave up 4 bases, with 11 bases separating them. The CDR3 is 13 amino acids. The CDR3 sequence is CASSSGTLYEQYV. Written as DNA, the CDR3 is TGTGCCAGCAGTTCCGGGACACTTTACGAGCAGTACGTC.

The genes are TRBV28 and TRBJ1-3; 7 nucleotides line up with TRBD1. The length of the CDR3 is 16 residues. Trimming cost V 5 bases and J 4 bases; bases outside gene matches: 11. Germline-derived CDR1 and CDR2 are MDHEN and SYDVKM. The CDR3 region is CASSDRQGPLGNTIYF. CDR3 nucleotide sequence: TGTGCCAGCAGTGACCGACAGGGCCCCCTCGGAAACACCATATATTTT. The full variable domain, in which reference TRBV28 and TRBJ1-3 provide the parts outside the CDR3, is DVKVTQSSRYLVKRTGEKVFLECVQDMDHENMFWYRQDPGLGLRLIYFSYDVKMKEKGDIPEGYSVSREKKERFSLILESASTNQTSMYLCASSDRQGPLGNTIYFGEGSWLTVV.

This clone was seen only a few times. This rearrangement joins TRBV7-3 to TRBJ2-1, with D possibly being TRBD1 (6 bases). This CDR3 comprises 12 residues. Germline CDR1 SGHTA, CDR2 FQGTGA. V was cut by 5 bases and J by 9 bases, with 11 bases left in between. CDR3 sequence (DNA): TGTGCCAGCAGCCTAGGGGGTGGTGAGCAGTTCTTC. Translating gives CASSLGGGEQFF.

The gene calls are TRBV19 and TRBJ1-4, with TRBD1 matching 9 bases. The CDR3 is 18 residues long. Unmatched junction bases numbered 11, after V lost 2 bases and J lost 4 bases. Germline assignment: CDR1 LNHDA and CDR2 SQIVND (reference sequence). The CDR3: CASSILGRGGQGNEKLFF. CDR3 in DNA: TGTGCCAGTAGTATACTGGGTCGTGGGGGACAGGGTAATGAAAAACTGTTTTTT. The complete variable domain, with remaining parts taken from reference TRBV19 and TRBJ1-4, reads DGGITQSPKYLFRKEGQNVTLSCEQNLNHDAMYWYRQDPGQGLRLIYYSQIVNDFQKGDIAEGYSVSREKKESFPLTVTSAQKNPTAFYLCASSILGRGGQGNEKLFFGSGTQLSVL.

The V gene is TRBV9, the J gene TRBJ1-1; D unresolved. Germline assignment: CDR1 SGDLS and CDR2 YYNGEE. The CDR3 has 13 residues. Trimming removed 0 bases from V and 4 bases from J, with 7 bases in between. The CDR3 loop reads CASSVVEGTEAFF. CDR3 in DNA: TGTGCCAGCAGCGTAGTGGAGGGCACTGAAGCTTTCTTT. Based on the CDR3 plus reference TRBV9 and TRBJ1-1, the full variable domain is DSGVTQTPKHLITATGQRVTLRCSPRSGDLSVYWYQQSLDQGLQFLIQYYNGEERAKGNILERFSAQQFPDLHSELNLSSLELGDSALYFCASSVVEGTEAFFGQGTRLTVV.

The DNA for the CDR3 is TGTGCCACCAGCGCCACGCGGGGCGGGAGGGGGGCCCAGTACTTC. Its protein product is CATSATRGGRGAQYF. The chain recombines TRBV15 with TRBJ2-5; 9 bases are a match to TRBD2. Germline lookup yields CDR1 LNHNV and CDR2 YYDKDF (reference sequence). This CDR3 contains 15 residues. With 5 bases clipped from V and 9 bases from J, the junction kept 13 bases outside the gene matches.

The chain links TRBV5-1 to TRBJ1-5; TRBD1 matches at 7 bases. CDR3 length: 13 amino acids. Germline CDR1 is SGHRS and CDR2 is YFSETQ. Trimming cost V 5 bases and J 4 bases; bases outside gene matches: 3. CDR3 sequence (DNA): TGCGCCAGCAGTCGGGACAGAAATCAGCCCCAGCATTTT. It translates to CASSRDRNQPQHF.

The V call is TRBV27, the J call TRBJ2-2; TRBD2 agrees at 7 bases. The length of the CDR3 is 13 residues. The junction had 5 bases not matched to a gene; V was cut back by 5 bases and J by 8 bases. Germline lookup yields CDR1 MNHEY and CDR2 SMNVEV (reference sequence). CDR3 amino acids: CASSPLGLGELFF. The DNA for the CDR3 is TGTGCCAGCAGTCCACTGGGACTAGGGGAGCTGTTTTTT.

The chain carries TRBV19 and TRBJ1-5; TRBD1 might be the D (5 bases). The CDR3 runs 16 residues. The germline V gene encodes CDR1 LNHDA and CDR2 SQIVND (reference sequence). V was cut by 9 bases and J by 1 base, with 19 bases left in between. The CDR3 sequence is CASNKGARVSNQPQHF. The CDR3 DNA is TGTGCCAGCAATAAAGGGGCCAGGGTAAGCAATCAGCCCCAGCATTTT.

This clone was recorded once. This rearrangement joins TRBV10-3 to TRBJ1-4, with 9 nucleotides matching TRBD1. The CDR3 extends over 16 amino acids. With 0 bases clipped from V and 11 bases from J, the junction kept 10 bases outside the gene matches. From germline, CDR1 is ENHRY and CDR2 SYGVKD. In DNA, the CDR3 is TGTGCCATCAGTGAGTCTTTGGGACAGGGTGTGTGGAAACTGTTTTTT. Residues: CAISESLGQGVWKLFF.

The rearrangement uses TRBV28 and TRBJ1-5; TRBD1 is a possible D gene (6 bases). This CDR3 comprises 15 residues. Germline V CDR1 and CDR2: MDHEN, SYDVKM. The V and J ends lost 3 bases and 2 bases respectively, with 11 bases between them. The CDR3 sequence: CASSFNRAGNQPQHF. In DNA, the CDR3 is TGTGCCAGCAGTTTCAACAGGGCAGGCAATCAGCCCCAGCATTTT.

The chain links TRBV6-6 to TRBJ2-7; tentatively, D is TRBD2 (5 bases). The V end was cut by 5 bases, the J end by 7 bases, with 15 bases between. CDR1 is MNHNY, CDR2 SVGAGI, per germline (reference sequence). The CDR3 has 13 residues. DNA for the CDR3: TGTGCCAGCAGTACCCGGGATTCCTGGGAGCAGTACGTC. Protein product: CASSTRDSWEQYV.

The chain is built from TRBV7-9 and TRBJ2-1; 8 bases match TRBD2. The CDR3 is made up of 16 amino acids. Trimming took 1 base from V and 7 from J; bases not matched to a gene: 9. Germline V CDR1 and CDR2: SEHNR, FQNEAQ (reference sequence). The CDR3 DNA follows: TGTGCCAGCAGCTTAGTGGGCGGAGCGGGAGCGAATGAGCAGTTCTTC. Its translation is CASSLVGGAGANEQFF. The full variable domain, completed using reference TRBV7-9 and TRBJ2-1, is DTGVSQNPRHKITKRGQNVTFRCDPISEHNRLYWYRQTLGQGPEFLTYFQNEAQLEKSRLLSDRFSAERPKGSFSTLEIQRTEQGDSAMYLCASSLVGGAGANEQFFGPGTRLTVL.

The chain joins TRBV27 to TRBJ2-5; 7 bases line up with TRBD1. CDR1 is MNHEY, CDR2 SMNVEV, per germline (reference sequence). The CDR3 contains 15 residues. The V segment lost 6 bases and the J segment 2 bases; nucleotides outside the gene matches: 9. The CDR3 loop is CASRPRGTEQETQYF. The CDR3 DNA follows: TGTGCCAGCAGACCGCGAGGGACAGAACAAGAGACCCAGTACTTC.

The chain has TRBV18 and TRBJ2-1, with TRBD2 matching over 10 bases. This CDR3 comprises 14 residues. Germline V gene data show CDR1 as KGHSH and CDR2 as LQKENI. The V and J ends lost 5 bases and 7 bases, in that order; junction bases with no gene match: 5. CDR3 region: CASSGLAGANEQFF. CDR3 in DNA: TGTGCCAGCTCAGGCCTAGCGGGAGCGAATGAGCAGTTCTTC.

The V gene is TRBV13, the J gene TRBJ1-1; a weak D match, TRBD1 (6 bases). Germline V gives CDR1 PRHDT, CDR2 FYEKMQ (reference sequence). The CDR3 has 13 residues. Trimming stripped 5 bases from V and 6 bases from J, with 13 bases between. The CDR3 DNA sequence: TGTGCCAGCAGCGATGGGACACGGGCTGAAGCTTTCTTT. Protein product: CASSDGTRAEAFF. Using reference TRBV13 and TRBJ1-1 for the parts outside the CDR3, the full variable domain is AAGVIQSPRHLIKEKRETATLKCYPIPRHDTVYWYQQGPGQDPQFLISFYEKMQSDKGSIPDRFSAQQFSDYHSELNMSSLELGDSALYFCASSDGTRAEAFFGQGTRLTVV.

The rearrangement joins TRBV28 to TRBJ1-2; tentatively, D is TRBD1 (6 bases). Germline V gives CDR1 MDHEN, CDR2 SYDVKM. This CDR3 comprises 14 residues. Trimming stripped 6 bases from V and 4 bases from J, with 15 bases between. The CDR3 region is CASRPATGSYGYTF. CDR3 in DNA: TGTGCCAGCAGACCAGCCACAGGGAGCTATGGCTACACCTTC.

This sequence joins TRBV2 and TRBJ2-1; TRBD2 agrees at 9 bases. The trim removed 6 bases at V and 6 bases at J, leaving 9 bases unmatched. Germline assignment: CDR1 SNHLY and CDR2 FYNNEI. The CDR3 is 15 amino acids. The CDR3 region is CASSATSGRGNEQFF. DNA of the CDR3: TGTGCCAGCAGCGCAACTAGCGGGCGGGGCAATGAGCAGTTCTTC.

The table lists this clone with a count of one. The chain is built from TRBV7-2 and TRBJ2-3; 10 nucleotides align to TRBD2. Germline V gives CDR1 SGHTA, CDR2 FQGNSA. The trim removed 7 bases at V and 4 bases at J, leaving 8 bases unmatched. The CDR3 is 15 residues long. As DNA, the CDR3 is TGTGCCAGCACAAAGCGGGGGGGCATCCCAGATACGCAGTATTTT. It encodes CASTKRGGIPDTQYF.

The V call is TRBV12-3 or TRBV12-4, the J call TRBJ2-1; tentatively, D is TRBD2 (5 bases). V dropped 3 bases and J dropped 11 bases, with 11 bases sitting between them. The CDR3 covers 12 residues. The CDR3 nucleotides read TGTGCCAGCAGTTTTTCCCGGGAACAGCAGTTCTTC. Amino acid sequence: CASSFSREQQFF.